This T cell receptor beta chain is drawn from a study of technical replicates of blood from a handful of donors. Data came from immunoSEQ multiplex PCR; TCRdb stores just in-frame clones and leaves some out. The top ten hold around 0.18% of the sample, which has about 75,000 clones, around 97% seen once. The CDR3 is 16 amino acids. From germline, CDR1 is SGHVS and CDR2 FNYEAQ. The J segment lost 3 bases and the V segment lost 1 base, leaving 8 bases of the junction unmatched. The rearrangement joins TRBV7-6 to TRBJ2-7, with 8 bases aligning to TRBD1. This sequence originates from a human donor in good health. Sequenced input: T cells isolated from PBMCs. Here the CDR3 reads CASSLGAGGSNYEQYF. The CDR3 nucleotides read TGTGCCAGCAGCTTAGGGGCAGGGGGCTCCAACTACGAGCAGTACTTC.